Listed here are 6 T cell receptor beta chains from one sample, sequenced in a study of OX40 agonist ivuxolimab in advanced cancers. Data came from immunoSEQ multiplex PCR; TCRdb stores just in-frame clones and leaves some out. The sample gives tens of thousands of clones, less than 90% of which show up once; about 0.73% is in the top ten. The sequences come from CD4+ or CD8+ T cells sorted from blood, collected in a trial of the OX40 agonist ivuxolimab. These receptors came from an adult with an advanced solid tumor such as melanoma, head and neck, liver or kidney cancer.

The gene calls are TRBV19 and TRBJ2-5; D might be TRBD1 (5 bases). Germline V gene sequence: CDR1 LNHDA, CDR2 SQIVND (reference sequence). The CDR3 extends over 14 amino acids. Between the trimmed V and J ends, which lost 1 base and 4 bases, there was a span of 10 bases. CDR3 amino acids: CASSIGAGPETQYF. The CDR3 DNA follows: TGTGCCAGTAGTATAGGGGCAGGGCCAGAGACCCAGTACTTC.

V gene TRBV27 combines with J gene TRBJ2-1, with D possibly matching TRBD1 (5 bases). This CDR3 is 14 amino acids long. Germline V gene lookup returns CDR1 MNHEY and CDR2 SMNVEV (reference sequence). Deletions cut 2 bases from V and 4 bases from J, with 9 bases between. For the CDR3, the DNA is TGTGCCAGCAGTTTAGTCAGGGTGTACAATGAGCAGTTCTTC. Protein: CASSLVRVYNEQFF.

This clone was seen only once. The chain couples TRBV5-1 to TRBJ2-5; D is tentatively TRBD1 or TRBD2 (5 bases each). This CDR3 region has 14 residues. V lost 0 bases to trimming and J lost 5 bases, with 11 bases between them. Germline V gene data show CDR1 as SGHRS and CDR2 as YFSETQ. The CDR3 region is CASSLGGSRETQYF. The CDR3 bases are TGCGCCAGCAGCTTGGGGGGGAGTCGGGAGACCCAGTACTTC.

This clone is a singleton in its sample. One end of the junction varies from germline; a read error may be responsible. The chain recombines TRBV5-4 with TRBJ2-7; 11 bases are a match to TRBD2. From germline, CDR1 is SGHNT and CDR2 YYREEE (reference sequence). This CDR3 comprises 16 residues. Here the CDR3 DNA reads TGCGCCAGCAGCCAAGACCGACTAGCGGGACCGAGGGAGCAGTACTTC. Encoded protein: CASSQDRLAGPREQYF.

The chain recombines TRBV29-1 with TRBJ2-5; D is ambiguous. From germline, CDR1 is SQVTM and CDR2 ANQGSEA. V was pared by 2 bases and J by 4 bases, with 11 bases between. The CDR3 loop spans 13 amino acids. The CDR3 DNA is TGCAGCGTTGAACCGGCGCTACTAGAGACCCAGTACTTC. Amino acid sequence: CSVEPALLETQYF.

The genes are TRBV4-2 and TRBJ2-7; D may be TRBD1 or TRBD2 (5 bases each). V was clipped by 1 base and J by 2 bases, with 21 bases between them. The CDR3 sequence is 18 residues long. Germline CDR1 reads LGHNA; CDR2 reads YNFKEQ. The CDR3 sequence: CASSQAYVTGDLAYEQYF. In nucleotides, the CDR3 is TGTGCCAGCAGCCAAGCGTATGTAACTGGGGACCTAGCCTACGAGCAGTACTTC.